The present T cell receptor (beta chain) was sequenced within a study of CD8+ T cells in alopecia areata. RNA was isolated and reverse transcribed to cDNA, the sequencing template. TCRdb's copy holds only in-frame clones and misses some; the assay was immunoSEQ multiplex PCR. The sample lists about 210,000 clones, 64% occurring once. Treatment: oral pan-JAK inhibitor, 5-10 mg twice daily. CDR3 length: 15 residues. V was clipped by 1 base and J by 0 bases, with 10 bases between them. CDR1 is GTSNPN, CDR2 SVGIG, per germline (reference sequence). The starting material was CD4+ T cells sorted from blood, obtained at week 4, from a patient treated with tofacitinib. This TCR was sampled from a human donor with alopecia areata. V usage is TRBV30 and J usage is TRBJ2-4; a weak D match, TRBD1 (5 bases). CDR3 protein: CAWSGGWIAKNIQYF. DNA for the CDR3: TGTGCCTGGAGTGGGGGCTGGATAGCCAAAAACATTCAGTACTTC.